This T cell receptor (beta chain) was recorded in a study of beta chain features in type 1 diabetes. Study results and caveats: Patients with Type 1 diabetes showed moderately but significantly shorter TCRB CDR3s in all four CD4+ subsets. The similarity of naive, central memory and Treg TCRB repertoires appeared greater among patients than among healthy donors.

As concerns this clone: As yet, its antigen is unknown.

Per the germline V gene, CDR1 is KGHSH and CDR2 is LQKENI. V dropped 3 bases and J dropped 4; count of bases not matched to a gene: 6. This CDR3 has 14 residues. The isolated RNA, all of it, was reverse transcribed, so expressed TCRB transcripts were what got sequenced. Sequencing was performed with immunoSEQ multiplex PCR; in TCRdb, only in-frame clones are kept and a portion is missing. The table lists roughly 230,000 clones, 9.6% of them singletons, with under 0.045% in the top ten. Once sorted, every population was more than 95% pure. This chain uses TRBV18 with TRBJ2-7; 7 bases agree with TRBD1. The sample taken for sequencing was naive CD4+ T cells from blood. This clonotype was sampled from a young woman in good health. Here the CDR3 reads CASSPQGQLYEQYF. The CDR3 coding sequence is TGTGCCAGCTCACCCCAGGGACAGCTGTACGAGCAGTACTTC.